This T cell receptor (beta chain) appears in the sequencing data of a study of neurological immune-mediated disorders. Study-wide results and caveats: The greatest TCR clonal expansion appeared in HTLV-1-associated myelopathy and the smallest, falling below healthy controls, in multiple sclerosis. Private repertoires in all groups were suggested, as expanded clones shared no CDR3 amino acid sequences across subjects.

This clonotype was recorded at least ten times. Its antigen is as yet unknown. This CDR3 is 11 amino acids long. Trimming left V 8 bases short and J 7 bases short, with 8 bases between. Germline V gives CDR1 LNHDA, CDR2 SQIVND (reference sequence). From 15-18 subjects, every sequencing run obtained over 200 million TCR-beta sequences. TCRdb fed the 5' RACE reads into MiXCR, producing one record per CDR3 protein. The table has 30,000 to 45,000 distinct CDR3 sequences, approximately 10% seen once. The study built sorted libraries from around 940,000 CD4+ or CD8+ T cells. V is TRBV19 and J is TRBJ1-4; maybe TRBD1 (5 bases). Specimen: CD4+ T cells from blood. The source is a woman in her 30s with HTLV-1-associated myelopathy (HAM/TSP). CDR3 bases: TGTGCCAGTTTGAGGGGTGAAAAACTGTTTTTT. Translating gives CASLRGEKLFF.